This record looks at one T cell receptor beta chain sequence and its context. Its antigen is as yet unknown. Losses at the gene ends were 9 bases for V and 6 bases for J; bases not matched to a gene: 6. The CDR3 has 12 residues. CDR1 is ENHRY, CDR2 SYGVKD, per germline. This entry belongs to a study of T cell repertoires in cytomegalovirus infection. Study at large: Public TCR beta signatures marked donors with CMV infection and the matching HLA.

Study results and caveats: Identification of carriers of CMV plus the relevant HLA was performed using cumulative public TCR beta family frequency. Across the ex vivo response, the dominant clonotypes were HLA-C-restricted CMV-specific TCR beta clonotypes.

TCRdb recomputed calls from the reads with MiXCR, one row per CDR3 protein. The sample lists around 310,000 distinct CDR3 sequences; 15% to 20% were seen once. Sequences were obtained from PBMCs. This receptor was obtained from a human donor in good health (CMV status not recorded). Some clones in this sample may be carry-over from other donors' samples. The V gene is TRBV10-3, the J gene TRBJ2-7; 9 bases map to TRBD1. CDR3 bases: TGTGCCATGGGGACGACAGGGGGCGAGCAGTACTTC. This translates into CAMGTTGGEQYF.